This note documents a single TCR beta chain sequence. The data were taken from a study of T cell changes during pregnancy in multiple sclerosis. Only in-frame clones appear in the TCRdb table, and some are missing; sequencing was by immunoSEQ multiplex PCR. The sample holds tens of thousands of clones, 92% seen once. V was pared by 5 bases and J by 4 bases, with 14 bases between. Germline CDR1 LNHDA, CDR2 SQIVND (reference sequence). The CDR3 covers 14 residues. This material consisted of peripheral blood, taken after pregnancy. The sequence came from a female donor with multiple sclerosis, enrolled in a pregnancy study. V gene TRBV19 combines with J gene TRBJ1-2, with unresolved D. DNA for the CDR3: TGTGCCAGTAGTCTCCGCGGCCCCCTCTATGGCTACACCTTC. Its translation is CASSLRGPLYGYTF.